The 5 T cell receptor beta chains below all came from one sample that was sequenced in a study of human T cells and chemical hapten exposure. Time point meaning: pre-sensitization, week 0. Treatment: therapeutic diphenylcyclopropenone sensitization with weekly scalp DPC. Each CDR3 protein gets one entry after TCRdb re-called the RACE reads with MiXCR. The sample consists of roughly 100,000 distinct CDR3 sequences, roughly 12% of them appearing once. Source: whole blood, taken in connection with sensitization to the hapten diphenylcyclopropenone (DPC). The receptors derive from a woman aged 45-59 years with alopecia areata. Some clones in this sample may be carry-over from other donors' samples.

CDR3 DNA sequence: TGTGCCAGCTCACCCACTGCGGGGGGCTCCGACACCGGGGAGCTGTTTTTT. Protein: CASSPTAGGSDTGELFF. The genes are TRBV18 and TRBJ2-2; 8 bases match TRBD2. Germline trimming cut 3 bases from V and 3 bases from J; bases unmatched to any gene: 9. The CDR3 runs to 17 residues. CDR1 is KGHSH and CDR2 is LQKENI in the germline V gene.

In its sample, this clonotype was seen many times. The chain couples TRBV29-1 to TRBJ2-7; D might be TRBD1 or TRBD2, each matching 6 bases. There are 14 residues in the CDR3. The germline CDR1 and CDR2 sequences are SQVTM and ANQGSEA. V was pared by 3 bases and J by 7 bases, with 19 bases between. As DNA, the CDR3 is TGCAGCGTTGACTCGGGGGCCTTCGGCGGGGAGCAGTACTTC. Its protein product is CSVDSGAFGGEQYF.

This clonotype was counted only a few times. The rearrangement links TRBV7-9 to TRBJ1-1; maybe TRBD1 (6 bases). CDR3 length: 15 amino acids. The V gene lost 4 bases and the J gene lost 4 bases, with 16 bases spanning the gap. Germline CDR1 reads SEHNR; CDR2 reads FQNEAQ (reference sequence). CDR3 DNA sequence: TGTGCCAGCAGCTCATGGGACAAAACGGCCACTGAAGCTTTCTTT. It is translated as CASSSWDKTATEAFF.

This clonotype was recorded a few times. This chain joins TRBV10-1 and TRBJ2-4, with 8 bases aligning to TRBD1. The CDR3 runs to 13 residues. With 6 bases clipped from V and 9 bases from J, the junction kept 7 bases outside the gene matches. CDR1 and CDR2 from the germline V gene are WNHNN and SYGVQD (reference sequence). CDR3 coding DNA: TGCGCCAGCAGCGCCTTGACAGGGGCCATTCAGTACTTC. Translation gives CASSALTGAIQYF.

This clonotype has a handful of counts. The chain employs TRBV5-4 and TRBJ2-5; no firm D call. Trimming shortened V by 1 base and J by 3 bases, and 10 bases separated the two germline ends. Germline V gene data show CDR1 as SGHNT and CDR2 as YYREEE (reference sequence). This CDR3 is built from 14 residues. Here the CDR3 reads CASSLLGTKETQYF. In DNA, the CDR3 is TGTGCCAGCAGCTTGTTGGGCACTAAAGAGACCCAGTACTTC.